This entry is about one T cell receptor beta chain. Its antigen is not identified. V was clipped by 1 base and J by 7 bases; unmatched bases: 8. The CDR3 spans 15 residues. Germline values: CDR1 GTSNPN, CDR2 SVGIG (reference sequence). This record comes from a study of cytomegalovirus exposure and HLA in healthy donors. Study-level background: The Caucasian-associated ancestry cluster contained about 80% of the approximately 400 genotyped donors. Study-level findings and limits: Cytomegalovirus-associated TCR beta chains were listed, numbering more than 150. CMV serostatus was the sole immune exposure data available. Most subjects' HLA-A and HLA-B alleles were reportedly predicted from TCR beta sequences.

PCR involved 60 Vbeta and 13 Jbeta primers. TCRdb keeps only in-frame clones here, not all; method: immunoSEQ multiplex PCR. Of fewer than 250,000 clones in the sample, 65% to 85% were seen once. Material for sequencing was PBMCs. The origin of this receptor is a boy between 2 and 15 years old in good health and CMV-seronegative. The chain couples TRBV30 to TRBJ1-4; 8 bases agree with TRBD1. CDR3 loop: CAWSAWDRRIEKLFF. Here the CDR3 DNA reads TGTGCCTGGAGTGCCTGGGACAGGAGGATTGAAAAACTGTTTTTT.